The 21 T cell receptor beta chains below were found in one sample sequenced in a study of cytomegalovirus exposure and HLA in healthy donors. Amplification used 60 Vbeta primers and 13 Jbeta primers. Using immunoSEQ multiplex PCR, the repertoire was profiled, and TCRdb retains in-frame clones only, with some absent. In the table there are some 150,000 clones, roughly 70% of which are singletons. Specimen: PBMCs. All receptors come from a man younger than 40 in good health and CMV-seronegative.

This clone appeared a few times. This sequence joins TRBV7-2 and TRBJ2-3; weak D call: TRBD1 (5 bases). CDR1 and CDR2 from the germline V gene are SGHTA and FQGNSA. V lost 2 bases and J 7 bases, leaving 13 bases between the germline ends. This CDR3 spans 14 amino acids. The CDR3 sequence: CASSLSREVYTQYF. The CDR3 DNA reads TGTGCCAGCAGCTTAAGCAGGGAAGTATATACGCAGTATTTT.

This clone has a single count. The genes are TRBV30 and TRBJ2-5; 9 bases align to TRBD2. Germline CDR1 is GTSNPN and CDR2 is SVGIG (reference sequence). The CDR3 extends over 15 amino acids. Unmatched junction bases numbered 3, after V lost 0 bases and J lost 1 base. CDR3 region: CAWSVQRGVQETQYF. The CDR3 nucleotides read TGTGCCTGGAGTGTACAGCGGGGGGTCCAAGAGACCCAGTACTTC.

A remark on this clone: One end of the junction is discordant with germline, which a read error may explain. The gene calls are TRBV14 and TRBJ2-3; no definite D call. The CDR3 consists of 12 residues. CDR1 is SGHDN, CDR2 FVKESK, per germline. The CDR3 DNA reads TGTGCCAGCAGCCAAGATCGCCTCAGGATGATCTTT. It is translated as CASSQDRLRMIF.

The J gene is TRBJ2-3, the V gene TRBV7-7; 7 nucleotides agree with TRBD2. CDR1 is SSHAT, CDR2 FNYEAQ, per germline (reference sequence). The CDR3 is 16 amino acids. V lost 3 bases to trimming and J lost 4 bases; unmatched junction nucleotides: 10. The CDR3 nucleotides are TGTGCCAGCAGCTTGGGGGGGGGTCGAGCGGCAGATACGCAGTATTTT. Translated, it gives CASSLGGGRAADTQYF. Full variable domain (remainder filled in from reference TRBV7-7 and TRBJ2-3): GAGVSQSPRYKVTKRGQDVTLRCDPISSHATLYWYQQALGQGPEFLTYFNYEAQPDKSGLPSDRFSAERPEGSISTLTIQRTEQRDSAMYRCASSLGGGRAADTQYFGPGTRLTVL.

The rearrangement joins TRBV27 to TRBJ2-5; D is perhaps TRBD2 (5 bases). Germline assignment: CDR1 MNHEY and CDR2 SMNVEV (reference sequence). Trimming pared 6 bases from V and 5 bases from J, leaving 10 bases between. The CDR3 runs 12 residues. This chain's CDR3 is CASRNRGETQYF. The CDR3 nucleotides read TGTGCCAGCAGAAACCGAGGGGAGACCCAGTACTTC.

The chain has TRBV5-4 and TRBJ2-7, with D possibly being TRBD1 (6 bases). Between the trimmed V and J ends, which lost 3 bases and 7 bases, there was a span of 17 bases. Germline CDR1 reads SGHNT; CDR2 reads YYREEE (reference sequence). The CDR3 has 14 amino acids. The CDR3 sequence: CASSSQDRTLEQYF. CDR3 DNA sequence: TGTGCCAGCAGCTCACAGGACAGAACCTTGGAGCAGTACTTC.

The chain links TRBV5-6 to TRBJ1-2; 11 bases line up with TRBD1. Germline CDR1 reads SGHDT; CDR2 reads YYEEEE. This CDR3 spans 14 amino acids. The trim removed 4 bases at V and 8 bases at J, leaving 7 bases unmatched. CDR3 sequence: CASSLGQGADGYTF. The DNA for the CDR3 is TGTGCCAGCAGCCTCGGACAGGGGGCGGACGGCTACACCTTC.

This clone has only a few counts. The V call is TRBV9, the J call TRBJ2-2; no definite D call. Germline loops: CDR1 SGDLS, CDR2 YYNGEE. The CDR3 extends over 15 amino acids. V lost 0 bases and J lost 5, with 11 bases in between. The chain's CDR3 is CASSVGNSPTGELFF. In DNA form, the CDR3 reads TGTGCCAGCAGCGTAGGGAACAGTCCAACCGGGGAGCTGTTTTTT.

V is TRBV6-4 and J is TRBJ2-3; no definite D call. Trimming removed 6 bases at V and 5 bases at J, with 12 bases between. The CDR3 runs to 13 residues. CDR1 is MRHNA and CDR2 is SNTAGT in the germline V gene. In DNA form, the CDR3 reads TGTGCCAGCAGCTTCAGCGCCGGAGATACGCAGTATTTT. Its protein product is CASSFSAGDTQYF.

The chain employs TRBV7-9 and TRBJ2-1; 9 bases match TRBD2. Germline V gives CDR1 SEHNR, CDR2 FQNEAQ (reference sequence). The CDR3 consists of 15 residues. The trim removed 1 base at V and 5 bases at J, leaving 3 bases unmatched. CDR3: CASSLGTSEDNEQFF. In nucleotides, the CDR3 is TGTGCCAGCAGCTTAGGGACTAGCGAAGACAATGAGCAGTTCTTC.

This clone was counted between two and nine times. The chain has TRBV10-3 and TRBJ1-1; 7 bases are a match to TRBD1. The junction had 5 bases not matched to a gene; V was cut back by 6 bases and J by 4 bases. Germline V lookup: CDR1 ENHRY, CDR2 SYGVKD. The CDR3 runs 13 residues. CDR3 nucleotides: TGTGCCATCAGACAGGGGCGGGGCACTGAAGCTTTCTTT. It specifies CAIRQGRGTEAFF.

This chain connects TRBV5-6 to TRBJ2-5; 15 nucleotides match TRBD2. V lost 2 bases, J lost 4 bases, and 3 bases stayed unmatched. This CDR3 contains 16 residues. In germline, CDR1 is SGHDT, CDR2 YYEEEE. DNA of the CDR3: TGTGCCAGCAGCTTTAGGACTAGCGGGGGGGCAGAGACCCAGTACTTC. It codes for CASSFRTSGGAETQYF.

The chain is built from TRBV2 and TRBJ1-1, with 8 bases matching TRBD1. With 7 bases clipped from V and 3 bases from J, the junction kept 10 bases outside the gene matches. Germline loops: CDR1 SNHLY, CDR2 FYNNEI. This CDR3 region has 15 residues. The CDR3 spells CASTPLQGADTEAFF. In nucleotides, the CDR3 is TGTGCCAGCACCCCCCTTCAGGGGGCGGACACTGAAGCTTTCTTT.

This clone was seen only a few times. V is TRBV7-3 and J is TRBJ2-7; TRBD1 aligns across 10 bases. The trim removed 3 bases at V and 3 bases at J, leaving 5 bases unmatched. The CDR3 spans 15 residues. CDR1 and CDR2 from the germline V gene are SGHTA and FQGTGA. DNA for the CDR3: TGTGCCAGCAGCTTGGCGACAGGGGGCATCTACGAGCAGTACTTC. The encoded protein is CASSLATGGIYEQYF.

This chain links TRBV18 with TRBJ2-6; D unclear. Germline V gene sequence: CDR1 KGHSH, CDR2 LQKENI. This CDR3 has 16 amino acids. Trimming left V 1 base short and J 0 bases short, with 7 bases between. CDR3 sequence reads: CASSPLSISGANVLTF. The CDR3 DNA reads TGTGCCAGCTCACCACTAAGCATCTCTGGGGCCAACGTCCTGACTTTC.

This clone was counted between two and nine times. The genes are TRBV4-1 and TRBJ1-6, with D unresolved. The germline V and J ends were trimmed by 4 bases and 10 bases, with 14 bases remaining between them. The CDR3 length is 14 residues. CDR1 is MGHRA, CDR2 YSYEKL, per germline. The CDR3 protein is CASSRAGNQSPLHF. The CDR3 DNA follows: TGCGCCAGCAGCCGGGCCGGGAATCAATCACCCCTCCACTTT.

This rearrangement joins TRBV6-1 to TRBJ2-7, with D possibly matching TRBD1 (5 bases). The V end lost 2 bases, the J end lost 5 bases, and 16 bases lay between the germline ends. The CDR3 is 15 amino acids. The germline gives CDR1 MNHNS, CDR2 SASEGT. The CDR3 nucleotides read TGTGCCAGCAGTGAATTAAGTTTAGGGGCCCACGAGCAGTACTTC. It codes for CASSELSLGAHEQYF.

This chain uses TRBV7-2 with TRBJ2-7; 7 nucleotides agree with TRBD1. The V and J ends lost 1 base and 2 bases, in that order; junction bases with no gene match: 2. The CDR3 sequence is 14 residues long. In germline, CDR1 is SGHTA, CDR2 FQGNSA. CDR3 protein: CASSLEGAPYEQYF. CDR3 bases: TGTGCCAGCAGCTTAGAGGGGGCTCCCTACGAGCAGTACTTC.

This clone was counted only a few times. V is TRBV7-6 and J is TRBJ2-1; TRBD2 is a possible D gene (6 bases). The CDR3 length is 14 residues. The V end lost 3 bases, the J end lost 2 bases, and 8 bases lay between the germline ends. The germline V gene has CDR1 SGHVS and CDR2 FNYEAQ. CDR3 bases: TGTGCCAGCAGCTTCGGAGGGGCCTACAATGAGCAGTTCTTC. Translation: CASSFGGAYNEQFF.

This sequence joins TRBV5-6 and TRBJ2-3; 10 bases line up with TRBD2. V lost 1 base, J lost 3 bases, and 5 bases stayed unmatched. This CDR3 has 16 residues. Germline CDR1 SGHDT, CDR2 YYEEEE. CDR3: CASSLSLAGVTDTQYF. The CDR3 DNA follows: TGTGCCAGCAGCTTGAGTCTAGCGGGGGTGACAGATACGCAGTATTTT.

The chain employs TRBV2 and TRBJ1-1; 9 bases match TRBD1. The germline V gene has CDR1 SNHLY and CDR2 FYNNEI. This CDR3 spans 16 amino acids. Germline trimming cut 8 bases from V and 1 base from J; bases unmatched to any gene: 11. CDR3 nucleotides: TGTGCCAGCGAACCCGGGACAGGGTGGGGGAACACTGAAGCTTTCTTT. This encodes CASEPGTGWGNTEAFF.